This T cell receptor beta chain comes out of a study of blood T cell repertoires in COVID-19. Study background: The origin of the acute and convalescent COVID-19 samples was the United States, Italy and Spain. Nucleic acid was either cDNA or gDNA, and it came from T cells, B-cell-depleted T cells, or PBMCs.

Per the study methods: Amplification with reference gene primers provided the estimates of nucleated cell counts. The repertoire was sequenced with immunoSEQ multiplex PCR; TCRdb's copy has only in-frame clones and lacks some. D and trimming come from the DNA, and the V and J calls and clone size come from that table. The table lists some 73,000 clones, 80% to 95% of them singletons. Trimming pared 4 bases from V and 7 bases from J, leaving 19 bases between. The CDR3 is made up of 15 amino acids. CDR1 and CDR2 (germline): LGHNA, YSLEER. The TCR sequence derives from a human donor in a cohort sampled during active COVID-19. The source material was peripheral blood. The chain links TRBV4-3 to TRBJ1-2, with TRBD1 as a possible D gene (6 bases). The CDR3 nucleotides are TGCGCCAGCAGCCTAGGACAGCCCAATAGGCCTGGCTACACCTTC. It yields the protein CASSLGQPNRPGYTF.